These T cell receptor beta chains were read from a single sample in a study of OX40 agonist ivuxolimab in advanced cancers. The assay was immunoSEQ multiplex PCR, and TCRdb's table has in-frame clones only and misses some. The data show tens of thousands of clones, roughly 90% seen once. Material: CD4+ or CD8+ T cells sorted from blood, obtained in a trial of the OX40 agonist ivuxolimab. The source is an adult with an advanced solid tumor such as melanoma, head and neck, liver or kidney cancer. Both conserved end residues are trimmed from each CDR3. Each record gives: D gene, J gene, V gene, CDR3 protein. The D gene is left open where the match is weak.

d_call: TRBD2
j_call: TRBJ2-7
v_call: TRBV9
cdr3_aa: ASSVGDGLAASYEQY

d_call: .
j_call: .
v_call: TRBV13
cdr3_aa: ASSLGLAGGLYEQY

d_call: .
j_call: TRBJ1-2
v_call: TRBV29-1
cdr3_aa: SVVPPNYGYT

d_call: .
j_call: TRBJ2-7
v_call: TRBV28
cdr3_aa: ASSHYEQY

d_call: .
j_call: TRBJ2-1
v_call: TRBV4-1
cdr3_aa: ASGFLNEQF

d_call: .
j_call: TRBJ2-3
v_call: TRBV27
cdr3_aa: ASSFGGPTDTQY

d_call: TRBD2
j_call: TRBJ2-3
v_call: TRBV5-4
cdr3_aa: ASSLGSAGGLPRDTQY

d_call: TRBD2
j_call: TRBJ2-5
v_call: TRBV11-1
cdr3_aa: ASSLAGGSGETQY

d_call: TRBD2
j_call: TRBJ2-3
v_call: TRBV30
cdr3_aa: AWTAGGTATDTQY

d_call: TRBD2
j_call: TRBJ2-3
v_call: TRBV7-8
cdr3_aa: ASSLLSSGIDTQY

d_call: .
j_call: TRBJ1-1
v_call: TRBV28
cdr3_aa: ASSPEAEAF

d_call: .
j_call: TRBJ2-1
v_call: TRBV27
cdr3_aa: ASRDSLDYNEQF

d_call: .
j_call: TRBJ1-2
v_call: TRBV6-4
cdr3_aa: ASSDLAAGSDYGYT

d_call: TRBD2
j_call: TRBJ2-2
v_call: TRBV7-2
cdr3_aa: ASSPGLASYTGELF

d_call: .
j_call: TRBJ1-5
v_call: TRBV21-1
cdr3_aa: ASSKGGPVGNQPQH

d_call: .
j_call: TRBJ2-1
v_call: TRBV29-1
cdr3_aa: SDRAGTTSYNEQF

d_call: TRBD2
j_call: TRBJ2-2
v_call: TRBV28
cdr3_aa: ASSWDYNTGELF

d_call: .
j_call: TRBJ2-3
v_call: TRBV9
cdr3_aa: ASSVGGTDTQY

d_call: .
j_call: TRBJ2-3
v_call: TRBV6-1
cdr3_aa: ASSEIAGAGTDTQY

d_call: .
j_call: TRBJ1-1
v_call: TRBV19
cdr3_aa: ASSISGSGEAF

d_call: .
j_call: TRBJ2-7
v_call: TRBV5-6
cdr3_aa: ASTSGAYEQY

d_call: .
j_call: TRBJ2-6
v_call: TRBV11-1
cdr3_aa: ASSRGPGANVLT

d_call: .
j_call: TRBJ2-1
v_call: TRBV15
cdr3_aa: ATSPGGGSATGEQF

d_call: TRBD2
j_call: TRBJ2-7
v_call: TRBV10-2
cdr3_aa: ASSEPGTSGISYEQY

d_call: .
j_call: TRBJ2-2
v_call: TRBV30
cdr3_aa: AWSAGNTGELF

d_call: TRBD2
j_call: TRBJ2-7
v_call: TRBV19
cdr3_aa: ASSTIAGSYEQY

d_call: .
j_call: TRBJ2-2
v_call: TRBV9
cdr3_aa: ASGSWTGELF

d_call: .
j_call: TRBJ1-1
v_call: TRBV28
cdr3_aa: ASSFSTGGTEAF

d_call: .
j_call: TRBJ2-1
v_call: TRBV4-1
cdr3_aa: ASSQINAGNEQF